The 18 T cell receptor beta chains given below trace back to one sample, sequenced in a study of CD4+ T cells in melanoma. TCRdb's copy holds only in-frame clones and misses some; the assay was immunoSEQ multiplex PCR. The sample consists of fewer than 150,000 clones, 80% to 95% of them appearing once. The receptors come from a human donor with melanoma.

This chain joins TRBV4-2 and TRBJ2-1; D may be TRBD2 (6 bases). The CDR3 is made up of 16 amino acids. The germline CDR1 and CDR2 sequences are LGHNA and YNFKEQ. The germline V and J ends were trimmed by 1 base and 5 bases, with 15 bases remaining between them. CDR3 sequence reads: CASSQVLAGNHNEQFF. CDR3 nucleotide sequence: TGTGCCAGCAGCCAAGTTCTCGCGGGGAACCACAATGAGCAGTTCTTC.

V is TRBV5-6 and J is TRBJ1-6, with a tentative D call TRBD1 (5 bases). Looked up from germline, CDR1 is SGHDT and CDR2 is YYEEEE. The CDR3 runs to 18 residues. Deletions cut 0 bases from V and 9 bases from J, with 22 bases between. CDR3 coding DNA: TGTGCCAGCAGCTTGGGGGCAGGGAGTTCGGGGAGCCCTTCACCCCTCCACTTT. Translation: CASSLGAGSSGSPSPLHF.

This clone came up once. The gene calls are TRBV4-2 and TRBJ2-1, with 15 bases aligning to TRBD2. The CDR3 sequence is 19 residues long. Per germline, CDR1 LGHNA and CDR2 YNFKEQ. V shed 0 bases, J shed 0 bases, and the junction held 3 bases outside the gene matches. Here the CDR3 reads CASSQEGLAGGSSYNEQFF. The CDR3 DNA reads as TGTGCCAGCAGCCAAGAAGGACTAGCGGGGGGGAGCTCCTACAATGAGCAGTTCTTC.

This clone was seen once. The chain combines TRBV25-1 with TRBJ2-1; D unclear. Trimming removed 0 bases from V and 0 bases from J, with 6 bases in between. This CDR3 is 15 amino acids long. Germline loops: CDR1 MGHDK, CDR2 SYGVNS. CDR3 DNA: TGTGCCAGCAGTGAATACAGTGGCTCCTACAATGAGCAGTTCTTC. Amino acids: CASSEYSGSYNEQFF. The full variable domain, its missing parts supplied by reference TRBV25-1 and TRBJ2-1, is EADIYQTPRYLVIGTGKKITLECSQTMGHDKMYWYQQDPGMELHLIHYSYGVNSTEKGDLSSESTVSRIRTEHFPLTLESARPSHTSQYLCASSEYSGSYNEQFFGPGTRLTVL.

This clone appeared once. The chain combines TRBV21-1 with TRBJ1-2. TRBV21-1 is labeled a pseudogene. The length of the CDR3 is 18 residues. This chain's CDR3 is CASSTGRKAEILGYGYTF. CDR3 DNA sequence: TGTGCCAGCAGCACCGGGCGGAAAGCAGAGATTTTGGGTTATGGCTACACCTTC.

This chain's CDR3 is CASSLIMNTEAFF. The CDR3 nucleotides are TGTGCCAGCAGCTTAATTATGAACACTGAAGCTTTCTTT. The chain combines TRBV5-4 with TRBJ1-1; D not resolved. Trimming left V 2 bases short and J 0 bases short, with 5 bases between. This CDR3 contains 13 residues. CDR1 SGHNT and CDR2 YYREEE come from the germline V gene (reference sequence).

This CDR3 reads CASSLVLEKPQHF. The CDR3 DNA reads TGTGCCAGCAGCTTGGTCCTGGAAAAGCCCCAGCATTTT. The chain combines TRBV7-8 with TRBJ1-5, with D hard to call. Germline V CDR1 and CDR2: SGHVS, FQNEAQ. This CDR3 has 13 residues. Trimming left V 3 bases short and J 8 bases short, with 11 bases between.

The CDR3 DNA reads TGTGCCGGCAAAAGGGGACAGGGGACCTACGAGCAGTACTTC. This encodes CAGKRGQGTYEQYF. The chain joins TRBV6-1 to TRBJ2-7, with TRBD1 identical over 10 bases. The V gene's germline CDR1 is MNHNS and CDR2 SASEGT. V gave up 11 bases and J gave up 2 bases; unmatched junction bases: 9. The CDR3 has 14 residues.

For the CDR3, the DNA is TGTGCCAGCAGCCGAACAGGGTACCCTAAGGATCAGTACTTC. This translates into CASSRTGYPKDQYF. The chain couples TRBV5-5 to TRBJ2-7; a possible D gene is TRBD1 (6 bases). Germline-derived CDR1 and CDR2 are SGHKS and YYEKEE (reference sequence). Trimming left V 4 bases short and J 10 bases short, with 21 bases between. The CDR3 is 14 amino acids.

V is TRBV21-1 and J is TRBJ2-7; the table assigns TRBD1, which was not confirmed against the DNA. TRBV21-1 corresponds to a pseudogene. This CDR3 is 16 amino acids long. The CDR3 nucleotides are TGTGCCAGCACCACAAGGGGGACGGATCCATCCTACGAGCAGTACTTC. This translates into CASTTRGTDPSYEQYF.

This clone was counted only a few times. The chain combines TRBV11-2 with TRBJ1-1; no definite D call. The CDR3 loop spans 12 amino acids. The germline V gene has CDR1 SGHAT and CDR2 FQNNGV. Trimming pared 5 bases from V and 6 bases from J, leaving 10 bases between. CDR3 in amino acids: CASSQTLAEAFF. The CDR3 DNA reads as TGTGCCAGCAGCCAGACTCTCGCTGAAGCTTTCTTT.

This rearrangement joins TRBV6-1 to TRBJ2-7, with TRBD1 matching 9 bases. This CDR3 region has 17 residues. V shed 1 base, J shed 4 bases, and the junction held 11 bases outside the gene matches. Germline loops: CDR1 MNHNS, CDR2 SASEGT. The CDR3 DNA reads TGTGCCAGCAGTGAAGGGATCCCCGGGACAGGGATTTACGAGCAGTACTTC. It specifies CASSEGIPGTGIYEQYF.

This chain links TRBV7-3 with TRBJ2-7; D is possibly TRBD2 (5 bases). V shed 4 bases and J shed 7 bases, with 14 bases lying between them. The CDR3 has 13 amino acids. The germline gives CDR1 SGHTA, CDR2 FQGTGA. DNA of the CDR3: TGTGCCAGCAGCTCTCGGGCGGGCTATGAGCAGTACTTC. Residues: CASSSRAGYEQYF. Complete variable domain (other parts from reference TRBV7-3 and TRBJ2-7): GAGVSQTPSNKVTEKGKYVELRCDPISGHTALYWYRQSLGQGPEFLIYFQGTGAADDSGLPNDRFFAVRPEGSVSTLKIQRTERGDSAVYLCASSSRAGYEQYFGPGTRLTVT.

J is TRBJ1-3 and V is TRBV6-5; D unclear. The length of the CDR3 is 14 residues. CDR1 and CDR2 (germline): MNHEY, SVGAGI. Trimming stripped 2 bases from V and 2 bases from J, with 7 bases between. The CDR3 sequence: CASSYRGPGNTIYF. The CDR3 DNA sequence: TGTGCCAGCAGTTACCGCGGGCCTGGAAACACCATATATTTT.

The rearrangement uses TRBV5-1 and TRBJ2-2, with unresolved D. V lost 0 bases and J lost 2, with 11 bases in between. This CDR3 region has 16 residues. Germline V gene sequence: CDR1 SGHRS, CDR2 YFSETQ. The CDR3 spells CASSLGQLENTGELFF. In DNA form, the CDR3 reads TGCGCCAGCAGCTTGGGGCAGTTGGAAAACACCGGGGAGCTGTTTTTT.

The rearrangement joins TRBV5-1 to TRBJ1-2, with 9 bases matching TRBD1. CDR1 SGHRS and CDR2 YFSETQ come from the germline V gene. The CDR3 totals 14 residues. V shed 6 bases and J 8 bases; nucleotides not matched to a gene: 11. CDR3 amino acids: CASNQDRGLGGYTF. The DNA of the CDR3 is TGCGCCAGCAACCAGGACAGGGGACTAGGAGGCTACACCTTC.

J is TRBJ1-1 and V is TRBV7-8; 8 bases match TRBD1. The CDR3 is 14 residues long. The junction had 6 bases not matched to a gene; V was cut back by 5 bases and J by 4 bases. Germline V gene lookup returns CDR1 SGHVS and CDR2 FQNEAQ. The CDR3 DNA follows: TGTGCCAGCAGCCGCAGGGGGCGTCCCACTGAAGCTTTCTTT. Its translation: CASSRRGRPTEAFF.

V and J are TRBV6-1 and TRBJ1-6; tentatively, D is TRBD1 (6 bases). Trimming shortened V by 6 bases and J by 7 bases, and 16 bases separated the two germline ends. In germline, CDR1 is MNHNS, CDR2 SASEGT. The CDR3 contains 15 residues. The DNA for the CDR3 is TGTGCCAGCAGCGGCAGGGGTTTCGAAAATTCACCCCTCCACTTT. Its protein is CASSGRGFENSPLHF.